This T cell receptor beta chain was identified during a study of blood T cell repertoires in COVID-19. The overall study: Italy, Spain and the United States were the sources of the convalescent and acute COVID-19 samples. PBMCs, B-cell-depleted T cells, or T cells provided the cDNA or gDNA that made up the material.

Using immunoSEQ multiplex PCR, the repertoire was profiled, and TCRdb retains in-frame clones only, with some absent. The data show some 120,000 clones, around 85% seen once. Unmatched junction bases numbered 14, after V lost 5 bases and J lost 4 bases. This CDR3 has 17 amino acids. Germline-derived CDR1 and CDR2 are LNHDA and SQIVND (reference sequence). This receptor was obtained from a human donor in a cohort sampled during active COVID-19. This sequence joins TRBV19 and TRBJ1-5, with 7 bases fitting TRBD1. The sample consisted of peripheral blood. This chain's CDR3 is CASSPTLFRGNNQPQHF. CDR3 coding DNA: TGTGCCAGTAGTCCCACCCTTTTCAGGGGGAATAATCAGCCCCAGCATTTT.